This is a list of T cell receptor beta chains from one sample in a study of CD8 T cells in Susac syndrome. TCRdb reanalysed the immunoSEQ multiplex PCR reads using MiXCR and keeps one entry per CDR3 protein. The sample holds approximately 200,000 distinct CDR3 sequences; about 96% are singletons and the top ten take approximately 0.097%. Source material: CD4+ T cells from PBMCs. The receptors were gathered from a human donor with multiple sclerosis. The CDR3 runs from the conserved cysteine through the conserved F or W. D genes are given only for firm matches. Expanded clones are given a class, and other clones once, few, many or no size at all.

V gene	D gene	clone size	J gene	CDR3 DNA	CDR3 protein
TRBV5-1	.	.	TRBJ1-2	TGCGCCAGCAGCTTCCTGACCGCTTCGGGGGGCTACACCTTC	CASSFLTASGGYTF
TRBV30	.	.	TRBJ2-7	TGTGCCTGGAGTGACCGTAACCTAGGCGAGCAGTACTTC	CAWSDRNLGEQYF
TRBV24-1	.	.	TRBJ2-1	TGTGCCACCAGTGATCACGGGACGAAGCTTGACAATGAGCAGTTCTTC	CATSDHGTKLDNEQFF
TRBV14	.	.	TRBJ2-3	TGTGCCAGCAGCCGTCGAGCGTCACGTGTAGATACGCAGTATTTT	CASSRRASRVDTQYF
TRBV10-3	.	.	TRBJ2-1	TGTGCCATCCGGCACGCGGCCAGCTCCTACAATGAGCAGTTCTTC	CAIRHAASSYNEQFF
TRBV24-1	.	.	TRBJ2-3	TGTGCCACCAGTGATCCCCCGGGTGGTGCGCAGTATTTT	CATSDPPGGAQYF
TRBV7-8	.	.	TRBJ1-2	TGTGCCAGCAGCTTAGCTCCTCGTAGGGCGCTGGGCTATGGCTACACCTTC	CASSLAPRRALGYGYTF
TRBV20-1	.	.	TRBJ2-7	TGCAGTGCAAGGGGGGACTCCTACGAGCAGTACTTC	CSARGDSYEQYF
TRBV7-9	TRBD2	once	TRBJ2-7	TGTGCCAGCAGGCCGGGACTAGCGGGAGTACGGGAGCAGTACTTC	CASRPGLAGVREQYF
TRBV12-5	TRBD1	.	TRBJ2-1	TGTGCTAGTGGCTCGGGACAGAGTTACAATGAGCAGTTCTTC	CASGSGQSYNEQFF
TRBV7-8	.	once	TRBJ1-1	TGTGCCAGCAGCAATAGCCTAGGACAAATAATGAACACTGAAGCTTTCTTT	CASSNSLGQIMNTEAFF
TRBV30	TRBD2	.	TRBJ2-1	TGTGCCTCCCGGACTAGCGGGGGGTACAATGAGCAGTTCTTC	CASRTSGGYNEQFF
TRBV27	TRBD1	.	TRBJ1-5	TGTGCCAGCAGTTCCCTTGGACAGGGGAATCAGCCCCAGCATTTT	CASSSLGQGNQPQHF
TRBV5-6	.	.	TRBJ1-4	TGTGCCAGCAGCAGCCCCAAAGGTACATCGAATGAAAAACTGTTTTTT	CASSSPKGTSNEKLFF
TRBV14	.	.	TRBJ2-5	TGTGCCAGCAGCCAAGGGACAATTTTCCGAGAGACCCAGTACTTC	CASSQGTIFRETQYF
TRBV20-1	.	once	TRBJ2-7	TGCAGTGCCAGACGGCTGTCCACCAGCTCCTACGAGCAGTACTTC	CSARRLSTSSYEQYF
TRBV2	.	.	TRBJ1-5	TGTGCCAGCAGTGAACGTCGGCAGTTTAGGCCCCAGCATTTT	CASSERRQFRPQHF
TRBV4-1	TRBD1	.	TRBJ2-4	TGCGCCAGCAGCCAAGATTCCCGGCCAGGGGGCGTAGCCAAAAACATTCAGTACTTC	CASSQDSRPGGVAKNIQYF
TRBV4-1	.	.	TRBJ2-7	TGCGCCAGCAGCCAAGAGCCACAGATTCACTACGAGCAGTACTTC	CASSQEPQIHYEQYF
TRBV24-1	.	once	TRBJ2-3	TGTGCCACCAGCCCGGCGGGCTCTCGCACAGATACGCAGTATTTT	CATSPAGSRTDTQYF
TRBV3-1	TRBD2	.	TRBJ2-1	TGTGCCAGCAGCCTCATCCTAGCGGGGGGAAGAAATGAGCAGTTCTTC	CASSLILAGGRNEQFF
TRBV5-6	.	.	TRBJ1-5	TGTGCCAGCCCCGCCGATCAGCCCCAGCATTTT	CASPADQPQHF
TRBV7-9	.	.	TRBJ2-1	TGTGCCAGCAGCTTAGCGGGAGACCTCCATGAGCAGTTCTTC	CASSLAGDLHEQFF
TRBV7-2	.	.	TRBJ2-1	TGTGCCAGCAGCTTAGATGGTGAGCAGTTCTTC	CASSLDGEQFF
TRBV20-1	TRBD1	.	TRBJ1-1	TGCAGTGCGGGAGGGACAGCGAACACTGAAGCTTTCTTT	CSAGGTANTEAFF
TRBV12-3/TRBV12-4	.	few	TRBJ1-5	TGTGCCAGCAGTTTCAGGGATAGCAATCAGCCCCAGCATTTT	CASSFRDSNQPQHF
TRBV20-1	.	.	TRBJ1-4	TGCAGTGCTAGAGATATCCGGCAGGGAGAGCTTGAACTGTTTTTT	CSARDIRQGELELFF
TRBV20-1	.	.	TRBJ2-7	TGCAGTGCTAGAGGGGGGTGGTCCTACGAGCAGTACTTC	CSARGGWSYEQYF
TRBV3-1	TRBD1	few	TRBJ1-1	TGTGCCAGCAGTTACAGGGGTGGCACTGAAGCTTTCTTT	CASSYRGGTEAFF
TRBV20-1	.	.	TRBJ2-1	TGCAGTGCTAGTGGGGGGGCCCAGGGATCCAATGAGCAGTTCTTC	CSASGGAQGSNEQFF
TRBV27	.	.	TRBJ1-1	TGTGCCACTAGGAATCGGAACACTGAAGCTTTCTTT	CATRNRNTEAFF
TRBV27	.	.	TRBJ2-3	TGTGCCAGCAGTCCACACCTTCAGGGCGCAGATACGCAGTATTTT	CASSPHLQGADTQYF
TRBV7-3	TRBD2	.	TRBJ2-1	TGTGCCAGCAGCCCCCGAGGGAGGGACAATGAGCAGTTCTTC	CASSPRGRDNEQFF
TRBV10-3	.	.	TRBJ2-5	TGTGCCATTGGGACACTTAGCCTCCAGTACTTC	CAIGTLSLQYF
TRBV30	.	.	TRBJ2-2	TGTGCCTGGAGTGGGCAGATCGGGGGAACCGGGGAGCTGTTTTTT	CAWSGQIGGTGELFF
TRBV5-1	.	many	TRBJ2-3	TGTGCCAGCTCACTTTCCACAGATACGCAGTATTTT	CASSLSTDTQYF
TRBV12-5	.	.	TRBJ2-5	TGTGCTAGTGGTTCAGTTAGGAGTTCCTGGGAGACCCAGTACTTC	CASGSVRSSWETQYF
TRBV6-2/TRBV6-3	TRBD2	.	TRBJ2-3	TGTGCCAGCAGTGACCGGCGGGGGGGTGCAGATACGCAGTATTTT	CASSDRRGGADTQYF
TRBV29-1	.	once	TRBJ2-5	TGCAGCGTTGAAAAGAACAGGGAGGAGACCCAGTACTTC	CSVEKNREETQYF